These T cell receptor beta chains were read from a single sample in a study of blood T cell repertoires in COVID-19. Profiled with immunoSEQ multiplex PCR; TCRdb holds only in-frame clones, not every one. The sample has 200,000 to 300,000 clones; approximately 83% are singletons. Sequencing input: PBMCs or T cells enriched from blood (not recorded which). The receptors were sampled from a woman between 40 and 50 years old with acute COVID-19. The CDR3 runs from the conserved cysteine through the conserved F or W. The order of the fields is D gene, V gene, J gene, clone size, CDR3 DNA, CDR3 protein. D genes are given only for firm matches. Clone size appears in some rows only: once, few, many, or a class for an expanded clone.

TRBD2,TRBV19,TRBJ2-1,.,TGTGCCAGTAGTAGCCTAGCGGGAGGGTACAATGAGCAGTTCTTC,CASSSLAGGYNEQFF
.,TRBV3-1/TRBV3-2,TRBJ1-3,.,TGTGCCAGCAGCCGGGACACGGTCTCTGGAAACACCATATATTTT,CASSRDTVSGNTIYF
TRBD2,TRBV4-1,TRBJ2-1,.,TGCGCCAGCAGCCAAGGTTTAGCGGGAGGGCCTGAGGACAATGAGCAGTTCTTC,CASSQGLAGGPEDNEQFF
.,TRBV4-1,TRBJ1-2,.,TGCGCCAGCAGCCAACCCGACAGAAACTATGGCTACACCTTC,CASSQPDRNYGYTF
.,TRBV19,TRBJ2-1,.,TGTGCCAGTAGCACTACAGGAGCGGGCTACAATGAGCAGTTCTTC,CASSTTGAGYNEQFF
TRBD1,TRBV7-2,TRBJ2-4,.,TGTGCCAGCAGCCCCTGGGACAGGAGGACCAAAAACATTCAGTACTTC,CASSPWDRRTKNIQYF
.,TRBV12-3/TRBV12-4,TRBJ2-1,.,TGTGCCAGCAGTACACCTAGTCGGGAGCAGTTCTTC,CASSTPSREQFF
TRBD2,TRBV3-1/TRBV3-2,TRBJ2-2,.,TGTGCCAGCAGACAAGGACTAGCGGGAGGGCCTAACACCGGGGAGCTGTTTTTT,CASRQGLAGGPNTGELFF
.,TRBV2,TRBJ2-1,.,TGTGCCAGCAGTGGAGTCGCGGAGCAGTTCTTC,CASSGVAEQFF
TRBD2,TRBV12-5,TRBJ2-7,.,TGTGCTAGTGGTCCACAGGACGGGGGGGCCTACGAGCAGTACTTC,CASGPQDGGAYEQYF
TRBD2,TRBV24-1,TRBJ2-1,.,TGTGCCACCAGTGATCTAGGGACTAGCGGGAGAAATGAGCAGTTCTTC,CATSDLGTSGRNEQFF
.,TRBV7-3,TRBJ2-7,.,TGTGCCAGCAGCTTAACCCCAGCGGCGCACTACGAGCAGTACTTC,CASSLTPAAHYEQYF
.,TRBV9,TRBJ1-6,.,TGTGCCAGCAGCGTCCCGGGTTCACCCCTCCACTTT,CASSVPGSPLHF
.,TRBV11-2,TRBJ2-5,once,TGTGCCAGCAGCTACGGGACTCCAGAACAAGAGACCCAGTACTTC,CASSYGTPEQETQYF
TRBD2,TRBV5-4,TRBJ2-7,.,TGTGCCAGCAGCGATGGACTAGCGGGAGAGGGGGGCGAGCAGTACTTC,CASSDGLAGEGGEQYF
TRBD2,TRBV5-1,TRBJ2-1,.,TGCGCCAGCAGCCGGCGGACTAGCGGTACCAGCTCCTACAATGAGCAGTTCTTC,CASSRRTSGTSSYNEQFF
.,TRBV11-2,TRBJ2-3,.,TGTGCCAGCAGCTTCGACCGGGGGAGAACAGATACGCAGTATTTT,CASSFDRGRTDTQYF
.,TRBV9,TRBJ2-2,.,TGTGCCAGTTCACCAGTAATAGGGGAGCTGTTTTTT,CASSPVIGELFF
.,TRBV9,TRBJ1-5,.,TGTGCCAGCAGCCGCGGCCAGGGGTACAATCAGCCCCAGCATTTT,CASSRGQGYNQPQHF
TRBD1,TRBV30,TRBJ2-1,.,TGTGCCTGGAGTTTGGGACAGGGGGCCGGGCAGTTCTTC,CAWSLGQGAGQFF
TRBD2,TRBV27,TRBJ2-1,.,TGTGCCAGCAGTTTAATTCCCCCCGCGGCGGGAGTGTCCAATGAGCAGTTCTTC,CASSLIPPAAGVSNEQFF
TRBD2,TRBV6-2/TRBV6-3,TRBJ2-3,few,TGTGCCAGCAGTACACTAGCGGGAGGGGGAGCAGATACGCAGTATTTT,CASSTLAGGGADTQYF
.,TRBV18,TRBJ2-1,.,TGTGCCAGCTCACCCACAGCTGGCGGGAACGGTAATGAGCAGTTCTTC,CASSPTAGGNGNEQFF
.,TRBV2,TRBJ1-4,.,TGTGCCAGCAAGTCGGGGTTAACTAATGAAAAACTGTTTTTT,CASKSGLTNEKLFF
.,TRBV9,TRBJ2-1,once,TGTGCCAGCAGCGCCACCGTGGGGAGTCCCTCTTGGAATGAGCAGTTCTTC,CASSATVGSPSWNEQFF
.,TRBV2,TRBJ1-5,.,TGTGCCAGCAGGGGGCAGGGCAATCAGCCCCAGCATTTT,CASRGQGNQPQHF
TRBD1,TRBV9,TRBJ1-1,.,TGTGCCAGCAGCGTTACAGGGGGTTTTCCTGAAGCTTTCTTT,CASSVTGGFPEAFF
TRBD2,TRBV11-3,TRBJ2-3,.,TGTGCCAGCAGCTTAGACCGATCCCTAGCGGGAGAGGTCCCCACAGATACGCAGTATTTT,CASSLDRSLAGEVPTDTQYF
.,TRBV7-8,TRBJ2-1,.,TGTGCCAGCAGCCCATCCCTCGTTCGGTCGGGGGAGTCCTACAATGAGCAGTTCTTC,CASSPSLVRSGESYNEQFF
.,TRBV3-1/TRBV3-2,TRBJ1-2,.,TGTGCCAGCAGCCAAGGTTTAGCCAACTATGGCTACACCTTC,CASSQGLANYGYTF
.,TRBV2,TRBJ2-5,.,TGTGCCAGCAGTGAAAGTTCGGCGGGTGGAGAGACCCAGTACTTC,CASSESSAGGETQYF
.,TRBV21-1,TRBJ2-4,.,TGTGCCAGCAGCTCGGGGGTACCGGGAGTGCAAAACATTCAGTACTTC,CASSSGVPGVQNIQYF
.,TRBV28,TRBJ1-5,.,TGTGCCAGCATGAGAGGGGGAGTGAGTCAGCCCCAGCATTTT,CASMRGGVSQPQHF
TRBD1,TRBV4-1,TRBJ1-5,.,TGCGCCAGCAGCCACAACAGTCAAGGGGGCAACCAGCCCCAGCATTTT,CASSHNSQGGNQPQHF
TRBD1,TRBV11-3,TRBJ2-6,.,TGTGCCGTCCGGGACAGGGTCTCTGGGGCCAACGTCCTGACTTTC,CAVRDRVSGANVLTF
TRBD2,TRBV11-2,TRBJ2-5,.,TGTGCCAGCAGCTTAGGTGTGGGACTAGCGGGGGAGACCCAGTACTTC,CASSLGVGLAGETQYF
.,TRBV24-1,TRBJ2-2,.,TGTGCCACCAGTGATTTGTACGGGGAAAACACCGGGGAGCTGTTTTTT,CATSDLYGENTGELFF
.,TRBV2,TRBJ1-5,.,TGTGCCAGCAGAGAGGGACAACGCAATCAGCCCCAGCATTTT,CASREGQRNQPQHF
TRBD1,TRBV19,TRBJ1-6,.,TGTGCCAGTAGTATCCCCCTCCCCGGGACAGGGCCGAATTCACCCCTCCACTTT,CASSIPLPGTGPNSPLHF
TRBD2,TRBV5-4,TRBJ2-2,.,TGTGCCAGCAGCTGGACTAGCGGGAGTTCCGGGGAGCTGTTTTTT,CASSWTSGSSGELFF
TRBD1,TRBV3-1/TRBV3-2,TRBJ1-4,.,TGTGCCAGCAGCCCGGGACAGGGTTACGAAAAACTGTTTTTT,CASSPGQGYEKLFF
.,TRBV4-1,TRBJ1-2,.,TGCGCCAGCAGCCAAGCCCTAGGAAGGCAAACGAACTATGGCTACACCTTC,CASSQALGRQTNYGYTF
.,TRBV7-6,TRBJ2-5,once,TGTGCCAGCACCAAGTGGGGGGGCGGAGAGACCCAGTACTTC,CASTKWGGGETQYF
TRBD1,TRBV19,TRBJ1-6,.,TGTGCCAGTAGTCTATCGCCGTTCGGGACAGGGGATGATTCACCCCTCCACTTT,CASSLSPFGTGDDSPLHF
.,TRBV3-1/TRBV3-2,TRBJ2-1,.,TGTGCCAGCAGCCAAGATCTCCTAGCCCGAAAAGTGAATGAGCAGTTCTTC,CASSQDLLARKVNEQFF
TRBD2,TRBV19,TRBJ2-3,.,TGTGCCAGTACCAAGAGACTAGCGGGATCAACAGATACGCAGTATTTT,CASTKRLAGSTDTQYF
.,TRBV11-3,TRBJ2-5,.,TGTGCCAGCAGCTTATTTATTGAGACCCAGTACTTC,CASSLFIETQYF
.,TRBV18,TRBJ1-4,.,TGTGCCAGCTCACGCTTAGGACACACCGCCGGTAGGGAAAAACTGTTTTTT,CASSRLGHTAGREKLFF
.,TRBV12-5,TRBJ2-1,.,TGTGCTAGTGTCCTCTCCGGGAGAGGGCCCTACAATGAGCAGTTCTTC,CASVLSGRGPYNEQFF
.,TRBV6-6,TRBJ1-1,once,TGTGCCAGCAGTTACCCCAACAGGAACACTGAAGCTTTCTTT,CASSYPNRNTEAFF
.,TRBV5-1,TRBJ2-2,.,TGCGCCAGCAGTTCGACAGCGAACACCGGGGAGCTGTTTTTT,CASSSTANTGELFF
TRBD2,TRBV30,TRBJ2-1,.,TGTGCCTGGAGTCGGACTAGCGGGAGCTACAATGAGCAGTTCTTC,CAWSRTSGSYNEQFF
TRBD1,TRBV10-1,TRBJ2-1,.,TGCGCCAGCAGCAGGGGGTCAAGAGCCGCTGAGCAGTTCTTC,CASSRGSRAAEQFF